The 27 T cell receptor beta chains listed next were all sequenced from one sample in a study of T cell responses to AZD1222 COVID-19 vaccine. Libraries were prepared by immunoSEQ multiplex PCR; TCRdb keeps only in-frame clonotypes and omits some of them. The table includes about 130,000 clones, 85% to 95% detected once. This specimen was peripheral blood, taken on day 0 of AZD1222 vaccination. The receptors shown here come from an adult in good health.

The CDR3 here is CASSLADRTYEQYF. The CDR3 nucleotides are TGCGCCAGCAGCTTGGCGGACAGAACCTACGAGCAGTACTTC. The chain carries TRBV5-1 and TRBJ2-7; tentatively, D is TRBD1 (6 bases). Germline-derived CDR1 and CDR2 are SGHRS and YFSETQ. The CDR3 is 14 residues long. V gave up 0 bases and J gave up 2 bases, with 9 bases separating them.

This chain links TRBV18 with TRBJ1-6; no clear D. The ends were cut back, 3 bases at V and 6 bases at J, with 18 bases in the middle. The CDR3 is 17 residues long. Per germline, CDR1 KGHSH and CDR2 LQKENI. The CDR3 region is CASSPLRQSYGNSPLHF. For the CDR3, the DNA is TGTGCCAGCTCACCTTTACGGCAGTCTTACGGTAATTCACCCCTCCACTTT.

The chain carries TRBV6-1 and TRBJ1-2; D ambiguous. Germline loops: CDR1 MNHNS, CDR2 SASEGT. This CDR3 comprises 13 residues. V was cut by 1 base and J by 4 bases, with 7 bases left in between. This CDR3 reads CASSEGAVYGYTF. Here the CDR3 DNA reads TGTGCCAGCAGTGAAGGGGCCGTCTATGGCTACACCTTC.

DNA of the CDR3: TGTGCCAGCAGCCCGCTGGTGCAGCATTCTCTCTACGAGCAGTACTTC. Translating it yields CASSPLVQHSLYEQYF. V is TRBV5-6 and J is TRBJ2-7; D unclear. The CDR3 extends over 16 amino acids. Deletions cut 4 bases from V and 3 bases from J, with 20 bases between. Germline assignment: CDR1 SGHDT and CDR2 YYEEEE.

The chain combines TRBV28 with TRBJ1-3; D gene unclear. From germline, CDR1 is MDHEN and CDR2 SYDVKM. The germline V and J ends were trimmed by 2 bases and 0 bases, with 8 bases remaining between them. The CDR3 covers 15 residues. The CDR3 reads CASSLGGSSGNTIYF. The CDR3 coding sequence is TGTGCCAGCAGTTTAGGAGGGAGCTCTGGAAACACCATATATTTT.

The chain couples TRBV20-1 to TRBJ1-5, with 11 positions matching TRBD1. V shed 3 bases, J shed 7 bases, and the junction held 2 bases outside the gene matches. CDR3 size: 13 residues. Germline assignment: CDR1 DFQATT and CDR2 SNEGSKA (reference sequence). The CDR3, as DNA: TGCAGTGCTAGTAGGGACAGGGGGCAGCCCCAGCATTTT. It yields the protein CSASRDRGQPQHF.

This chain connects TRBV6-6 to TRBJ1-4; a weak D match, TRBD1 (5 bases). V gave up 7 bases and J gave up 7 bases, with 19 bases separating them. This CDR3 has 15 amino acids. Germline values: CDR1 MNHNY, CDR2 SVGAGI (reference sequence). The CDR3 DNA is TGTGCCAGCACTCGAGGCCGGGGGGGGAGTGAAAAACTGTTTTTT. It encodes CASTRGRGGSEKLFF.

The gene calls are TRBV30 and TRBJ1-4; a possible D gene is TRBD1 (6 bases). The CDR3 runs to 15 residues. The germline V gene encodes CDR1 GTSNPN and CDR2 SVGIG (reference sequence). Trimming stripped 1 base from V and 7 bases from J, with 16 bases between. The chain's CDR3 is CAWSDTGRGIEKLFF. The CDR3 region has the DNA TGTGCCTGGAGTGATACGGGGAGGGGGATTGAAAAACTGTTTTTT.

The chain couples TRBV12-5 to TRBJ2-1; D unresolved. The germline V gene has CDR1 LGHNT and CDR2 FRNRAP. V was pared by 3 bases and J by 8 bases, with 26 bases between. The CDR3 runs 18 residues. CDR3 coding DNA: TGTGCTAGTGGTTTTTACGCCGGCTTTCGACGCCACTATGATGAGCAGTTCTTC. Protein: CASGFYAGFRRHYDEQFF.

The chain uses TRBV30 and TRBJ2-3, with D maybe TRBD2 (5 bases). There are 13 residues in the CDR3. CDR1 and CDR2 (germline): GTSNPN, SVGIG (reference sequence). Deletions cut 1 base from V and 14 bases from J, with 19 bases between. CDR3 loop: CAWSESQTGSRYF. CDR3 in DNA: TGTGCCTGGAGTGAGTCACAGACGGGGTCGCGGTATTTT. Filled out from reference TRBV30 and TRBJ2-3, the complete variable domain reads SQTIHQWPATLVQPVGSPLSLECTVEGTSNPNLYWYRQAAGRGLQLLFYSVGIGQISSEVPQNLSASRPQDRQFILSSKKLLLSDSGFYLCAWSESQTGSRYFGPGTRLTVL.

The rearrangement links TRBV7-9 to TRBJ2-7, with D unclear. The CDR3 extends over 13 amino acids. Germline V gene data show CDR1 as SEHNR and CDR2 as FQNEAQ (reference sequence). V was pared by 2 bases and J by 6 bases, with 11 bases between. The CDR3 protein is CASSLSREREQYF. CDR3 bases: TGTGCCAGCAGCTTATCAAGGGAACGCGAGCAGTACTTC. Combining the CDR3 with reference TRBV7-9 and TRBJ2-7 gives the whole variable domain DTGVSQNPRHKITKRGQNVTFRCDPISEHNRLYWYRQTLGQGPEFLTYFQNEAQLEKSRLLSDRFSAERPKGSFSTLEIQRTEQGDSAMYLCASSLSREREQYFGPGTRLTVT.

CDR3: CASSRRDEQYF. In DNA form, the CDR3 reads TGTGCCAGCAGCCGCCGTGACGAGCAGTACTTC. The V and J genes are TRBV11-2 and TRBJ2-7; D unresolved. Germline values: CDR1 SGHAT, CDR2 FQNNGV. V dropped 5 bases and J dropped 5 bases, with 7 bases sitting between them. The CDR3 contains 11 residues.

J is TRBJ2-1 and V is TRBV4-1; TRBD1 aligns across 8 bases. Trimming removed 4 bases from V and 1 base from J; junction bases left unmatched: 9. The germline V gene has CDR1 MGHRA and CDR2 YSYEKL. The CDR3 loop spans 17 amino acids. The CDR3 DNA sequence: TGCGCCAGCAGCCGATCGACAGGGGCAAGGTCCTACAATGAGCAGTTCTTC. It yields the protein CASSRSTGARSYNEQFF.

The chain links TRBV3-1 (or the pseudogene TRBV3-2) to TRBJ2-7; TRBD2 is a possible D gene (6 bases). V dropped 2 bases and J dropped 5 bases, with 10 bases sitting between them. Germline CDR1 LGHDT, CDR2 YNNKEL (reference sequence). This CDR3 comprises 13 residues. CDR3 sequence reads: CASSQRGIDEQYF. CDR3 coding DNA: TGTGCCAGCAGCCAACGCGGGATCGACGAGCAGTACTTC.

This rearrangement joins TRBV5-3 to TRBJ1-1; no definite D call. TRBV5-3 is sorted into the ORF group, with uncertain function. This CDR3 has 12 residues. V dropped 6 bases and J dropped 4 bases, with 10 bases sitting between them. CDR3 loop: CARIPPGTEAFF. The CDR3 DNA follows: TGTGCCAGAATTCCCCCTGGCACTGAAGCTTTCTTT.

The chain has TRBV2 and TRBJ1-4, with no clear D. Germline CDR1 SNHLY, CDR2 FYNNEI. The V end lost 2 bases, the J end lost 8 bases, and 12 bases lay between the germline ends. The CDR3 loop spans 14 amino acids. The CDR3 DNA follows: TGTGCCAGCAGTGAATTATGGGTGGGGGAAAAACTGTTTTTT. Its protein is CASSELWVGEKLFF.

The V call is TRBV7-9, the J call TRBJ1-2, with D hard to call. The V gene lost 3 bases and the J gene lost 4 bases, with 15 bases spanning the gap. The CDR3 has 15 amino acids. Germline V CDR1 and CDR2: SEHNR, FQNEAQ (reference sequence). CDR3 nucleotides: TGTGCCAGCAGCTTTGAGGCCGCCGGAGTCTATGGCTACACCTTC. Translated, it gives CASSFEAAGVYGYTF. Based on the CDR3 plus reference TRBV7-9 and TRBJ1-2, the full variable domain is DTGVSQNPRHKITKRGQNVTFRCDPISEHNRLYWYRQTLGQGPEFLTYFQNEAQLEKSRLLSDRFSAERPKGSFSTLEIQRTEQGDSAMYLCASSFEAAGVYGYTFGSGTRLTVV.

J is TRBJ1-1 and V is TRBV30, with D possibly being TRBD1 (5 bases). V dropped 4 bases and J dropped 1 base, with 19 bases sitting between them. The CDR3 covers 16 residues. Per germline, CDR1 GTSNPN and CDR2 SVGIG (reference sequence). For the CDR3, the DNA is TGTGCCTGGACTAAAGATGCGGGGGTGGGGAACACTGAAGCTTTCTTT. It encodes CAWTKDAGVGNTEAFF.

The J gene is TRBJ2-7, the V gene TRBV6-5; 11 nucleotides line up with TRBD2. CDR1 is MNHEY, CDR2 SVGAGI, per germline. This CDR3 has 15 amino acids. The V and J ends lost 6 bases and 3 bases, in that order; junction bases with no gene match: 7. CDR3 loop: CASSQTSGGLYEQYF. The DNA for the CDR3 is TGTGCCAGCAGCCAAACTAGCGGGGGCCTCTACGAGCAGTACTTC.

CDR3 loop: CASSPTPYEQYF. The DNA for the CDR3 is TGTGCCAGCAGCCCAACCCCCTACGAGCAGTACTTC. The V and J genes are TRBV11-2 and TRBJ2-7; D is undetermined. This CDR3 contains 12 residues. The ends were cut back, 5 bases at V and 2 bases at J, with 7 bases in the middle. The germline gives CDR1 SGHAT, CDR2 FQNNGV. The variable domain in full, with the rest retrieved from reference TRBV11-2 and TRBJ2-7, is EAGVAQSPRYKIIEKRQSVAFWCNPISGHATLYWYQQILGQGPKLLIQFQNNGVVDDSQLPKDRFSAERLKGVDSTLKIQPAKLEDSAVYLCASSPTPYEQYFGPGTRLTVT.

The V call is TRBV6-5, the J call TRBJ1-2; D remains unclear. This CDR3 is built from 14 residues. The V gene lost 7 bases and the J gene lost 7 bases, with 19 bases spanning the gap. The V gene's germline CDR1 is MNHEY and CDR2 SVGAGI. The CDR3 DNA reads TGTGCCAGCACTCGAATGACGGGCAGCTCTGGCTACACCTTC. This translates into CASTRMTGSSGYTF.

CDR3 DNA: TGTGCCAGCCGTAGCGGCGGGGACTATGGCTACACCTTC. This codes for CASRSGGDYGYTF. The chain carries TRBV4-2 and TRBJ1-2; no reliable D call. CDR1 is LGHNA and CDR2 is YNFKEQ in the germline V gene. The CDR3 has 13 residues. The V gene lost 8 bases and the J gene lost 3 bases, with 13 bases spanning the gap.

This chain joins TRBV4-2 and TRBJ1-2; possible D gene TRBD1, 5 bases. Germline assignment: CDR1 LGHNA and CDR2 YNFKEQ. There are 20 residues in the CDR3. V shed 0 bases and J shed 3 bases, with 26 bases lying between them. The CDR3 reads CASSQDSWGVRMNRHYGYTF. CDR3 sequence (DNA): TGTGCCAGCAGCCAAGACAGTTGGGGGGTGCGGATGAATCGTCACTATGGCTACACCTTC.

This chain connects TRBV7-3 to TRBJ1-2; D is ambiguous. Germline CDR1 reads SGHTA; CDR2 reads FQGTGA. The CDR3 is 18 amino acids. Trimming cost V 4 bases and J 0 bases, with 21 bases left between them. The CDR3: CASSSGPRTDQANYGYTF. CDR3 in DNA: TGTGCCAGCAGCTCGGGCCCTAGGACGGACCAAGCTAACTATGGCTACACCTTC.

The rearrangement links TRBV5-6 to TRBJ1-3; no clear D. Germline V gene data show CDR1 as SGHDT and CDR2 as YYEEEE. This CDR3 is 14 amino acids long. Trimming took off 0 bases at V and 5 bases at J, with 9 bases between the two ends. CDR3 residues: CASSLGALRNTIYF. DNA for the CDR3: TGTGCCAGCAGCTTGGGTGCCTTAAGAAACACCATATATTTT.

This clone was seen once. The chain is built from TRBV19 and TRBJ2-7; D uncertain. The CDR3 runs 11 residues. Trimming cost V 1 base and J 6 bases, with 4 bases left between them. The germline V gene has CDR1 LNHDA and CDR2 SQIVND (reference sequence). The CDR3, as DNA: TGTGCCAGTAGTATAGGCGGCGAGCAGTACTTC. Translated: CASSIGGEQYF.

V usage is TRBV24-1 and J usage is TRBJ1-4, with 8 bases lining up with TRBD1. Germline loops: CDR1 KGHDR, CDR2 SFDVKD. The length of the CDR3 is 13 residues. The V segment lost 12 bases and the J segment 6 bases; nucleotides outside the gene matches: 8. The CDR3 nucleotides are TGTGCCTCTAAGGACAGGGCGGATGAAAAACTGTTTTTT. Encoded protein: CASKDRADEKLFF.